These 15 T cell receptor beta chains came from one sample sequenced in a study of blood T cell repertoires in COVID-19. Libraries were prepared by immunoSEQ multiplex PCR; TCRdb keeps only in-frame clonotypes and omits some of them. This table holds 140,000 to 150,000 clones, 87% found once. Sequenced input: peripheral blood. Receptor source: a man aged 45-65 years who had recovered from COVID-19.

This clone was counted a single time. The chain joins TRBV7-2 to TRBJ2-7; TRBD2 might be the D (6 bases). The length of the CDR3 is 14 residues. V lost 4 bases and J 5 bases, leaving 15 bases between the germline ends. Germline assignment: CDR1 SGHTA and CDR2 FQGNSA. The CDR3 reads CASSSLAGFDEQYF. CDR3 bases: TGTGCCAGCAGCTCCTTGGCGGGGTTCGACGAGCAGTACTTC.

The chain combines TRBV2 with TRBJ1-1; unclear D gene. This CDR3 comprises 14 residues. CDR1 SNHLY and CDR2 FYNNEI come from the germline V gene. The V end was cut by 8 bases, the J end by 1 base, with 14 bases between. CDR3 sequence reads: CASGSGLSNTEAFF. The CDR3 bases are TGTGCCAGCGGGTCAGGACTATCGAACACTGAAGCTTTCTTT. The entire variable domain, with the rest obtained from reference TRBV2 and TRBJ1-1, is as follows: EPEVTQTPSHQVTQMGQEVILRCVPISNHLYFYWYRQILGQKVEFLVSFYNNEISEKSEIFDDQFSVERPDGSNFTLKIRSTKLEDSAMYFCASGSGLSNTEAFFGQGTRLTVV.

The V and J genes are TRBV4-3 and TRBJ2-1; 13 bases fit TRBD2. In germline, CDR1 is LGHNA, CDR2 YSLEER. The CDR3 runs to 16 residues. V was pared by 2 bases and J by 7 bases, with 5 bases of the junction left unmatched. The CDR3 spells CASSQRLAGGGNEQFF. CDR3 bases: TGCGCCAGCAGCCAACGACTAGCGGGGGGTGGGAATGAGCAGTTCTTC.

The chain couples TRBV29-1 to TRBJ1-1; no definite D call. Trimming took off 4 bases at V and 3 bases at J, with 6 bases between the two ends. In germline, CDR1 is SQVTM, CDR2 ANQGSEA. This CDR3 region has 11 residues. The chain's CDR3 is CSVVVDTEAFF. Written as DNA, the CDR3 is TGCAGCGTTGTAGTGGACACTGAAGCTTTCTTT.

CDR3: CASSHGRDSGTQYF. CDR3 DNA: TGTGCCAGCAGCCACGGACGGGATTCGGGTACGCAGTATTTT. The chain is built from TRBV3-1 (or the pseudogene TRBV3-2) and TRBJ2-3, with a possible D match to TRBD2 (5 bases). Between the trimmed V and J ends, which lost 3 bases and 8 bases, there was a span of 15 bases. Looked up from germline, CDR1 is LGHDT and CDR2 is YNNKEL (reference sequence). CDR3 length equals 14 residues.

The chain employs TRBV7-8 and TRBJ1-3, with a possible D match to TRBD1 (6 bases). The V and J ends lost 0 bases and 3 bases respectively, with 9 bases between them. This CDR3 spans 15 amino acids. Germline values: CDR1 SGHVS, CDR2 FQNEAQ. The CDR3 DNA is TGTGCCAGCAGCTTAGCGCGGACAGTTGGAAACACCATATATTTT. It specifies CASSLARTVGNTIYF.

This clone was detected a few times. CDR3 sequence (DNA): TGTGCCAGCGGGTGGGGAACAGGGGATCAGCCCCAGCATTTT. As protein: CASGWGTGDQPQHF. The V call is TRBV7-9, the J call TRBJ1-5; TRBD1 agrees at 7 bases. Germline loops: CDR1 SEHNR, CDR2 FQNEAQ (reference sequence). The CDR3 is made up of 14 amino acids. V lost 8 bases and J lost 5; bases outside the gene matches: 9.

The chain is built from TRBV5-1 and TRBJ2-1, with 9 bases lining up with TRBD1. This CDR3 spans 16 amino acids. Germline V gene data show CDR1 as SGHRS and CDR2 as YFSETQ. The J segment lost 5 bases and the V segment lost 4 bases, leaving 10 bases of the junction unmatched. CDR3 loop: CASSLGQGISNNEQFF. In nucleotides, the CDR3 is TGCGCCAGCAGCCTGGGACAGGGAATTTCAAACAATGAGCAGTTCTTC. Combining the CDR3 with reference TRBV5-1 and TRBJ2-1 gives the whole variable domain KAGVTQTPRYLIKTRGQQVTLSCSPISGHRSVSWYQQTPGQGLQFLFEYFSETQRNKGNFPGRFSGRQFSNSRSEMNVSTLELGDSALYLCASSLGQGISNNEQFFGPGTRLTVL.

The chain links TRBV9 to TRBJ1-5; 8 positions agree with TRBD1. V trimming: 4 bases; J trimming: 7 bases; junction bases outside the gene matches: 10. Germline V CDR1 and CDR2: SGDLS, YYNGEE. The CDR3 is 15 residues long. For the CDR3, the DNA is TGTGCCAGCAGCCCGTCCCAGGGGGCAAGCCAGCCCCAGCATTTT. It specifies CASSPSQGASQPQHF.

The genes are TRBV9 and TRBJ2-1, with 7 bases that match TRBD1. CDR3 length: 14 amino acids. CDR1 and CDR2 from the germline V gene are SGDLS and YYNGEE. V was clipped by 5 bases and J by 5 bases; unmatched bases: 7. The DNA for the CDR3 is TGTGCCAGCAGTCCGGGTGACAGGGACAATGAGCAGTTCTTC. It is translated as CASSPGDRDNEQFF. Combining the CDR3 with reference TRBV9 and TRBJ2-1 gives the whole variable domain DSGVTQTPKHLITATGQRVTLRCSPRSGDLSVYWYQQSLDQGLQFLIQYYNGEERAKGNILERFSAQQFPDLHSELNLSSLELGDSALYFCASSPGDRDNEQFFGPGTRLTVL.

This chain links TRBV7-2 with TRBJ2-3; maybe TRBD2 (6 bases). Trimming took off 1 base at V and 2 bases at J, with 13 bases between the two ends. Germline V CDR1 and CDR2: SGHTA, FQGNSA. CDR3 length: 16 residues. CDR3: CASSLGSGENTDTQYF. The CDR3 DNA is TGTGCCAGCAGCTTAGGTTCGGGGGAGAACACAGATACGCAGTATTTT.

The rearrangement links TRBV19 to TRBJ2-5, with D perhaps TRBD2 (5 bases). Germline V CDR1 and CDR2: LNHDA, SQIVND (reference sequence). This CDR3 region has 15 residues. V lost 0 bases and J 4 bases, leaving 12 bases between the germline ends. The CDR3 loop is CASSIEGTRRETQYF. CDR3 nucleotides: TGTGCCAGTAGTATAGAAGGCACTAGGAGAGAGACCCAGTACTTC. Variable domain in full (rest from reference TRBV19 and TRBJ2-5): DGGITQSPKYLFRKEGQNVTLSCEQNLNHDAMYWYRQDPGQGLRLIYYSQIVNDFQKGDIAEGYSVSREKKESFPLTVTSAQKNPTAFYLCASSIEGTRRETQYFGPGTRLLVL.

The chain employs TRBV15 and TRBJ1-4; no clear D gene. The CDR3 totals 16 residues. CDR1 is LNHNV and CDR2 is YYDKDF in the germline V gene (reference sequence). The V gene lost 3 bases and the J gene lost 0 bases, with 11 bases spanning the gap. CDR3 in DNA: TGTGCCACCAGCAGGACACCGCGGGCAACTAATGAAAAACTGTTTTTT. Its protein product is CATSRTPRATNEKLFF.

V and J are TRBV3-1 (or the pseudogene TRBV3-2) and TRBJ2-1, with TRBD1 matching 8 bases. The CDR3 is 15 residues long. Trimming at V came to 2 bases and at J to 7 bases, leaving 7 bases not matched to a gene. CDR1 is LGHDT and CDR2 is YNNKEL in the germline V gene (reference sequence). CDR3 coding DNA: TGTGCCAGCAGCCAATGGACAGGGTCTGGGAATGAGCAGTTCTTC. This translates into CASSQWTGSGNEQFF.

V is TRBV9 and J is TRBJ2-7; 10 nucleotides match TRBD2. Trimming removed 6 bases from V and 5 bases from J; junction bases left unmatched: 11. The germline gives CDR1 SGDLS, CDR2 YYNGEE. The CDR3 extends over 15 amino acids. CDR3 sequence (DNA): TGTGCCAGCACCACCATGGGGCTAGCGGGGGACGAGCAGTACTTC. It is translated as CASTTMGLAGDEQYF.